This T cell receptor beta chain was recovered during a study of beta chain features in type 1 diabetes. What was sequenced were expressed TCRB transcripts, since all of the isolated RNA had been reverse transcribed. Method: immunoSEQ multiplex PCR; TCRdb's copy keeps in-frame clones and lacks some. The table includes 200,000 to 250,000 clones, 11% detected once. The CDR3 is 18 residues long. Germline-derived CDR1 and CDR2 are LGHNA and YSLEER. Trimming cost V 0 bases and J 2 bases; bases outside gene matches: 7. The specimen was central memory CD4+ T cells from blood. The clonotype originates from a man between 18 and 35 years old in good health. The chain joins TRBV4-3 to TRBJ2-3; TRBD2 aligns across 11 bases. The CDR3 protein is CASSQDLRTSGFTDTQYF. CDR3 sequence (DNA): TGCGCCAGCAGCCAAGACCTACGGACTAGCGGGTTCACAGATACGCAGTATTTT.